This T cell receptor (beta chain) was captured by sequencing in a study of shared clonotypes between healthy human individuals. Turning to the study itself: CD4 naive and memory got three plates each, CD8 naive two, CD8 memory one.

Every subset's genomic DNA went evenly onto several immunoSEQ plates. Original data processing: Filtering differed, since immunoSEQ gave only junction sequences and no quality scores. TCRdb's copy holds only in-frame clones and misses some; the assay was immunoSEQ multiplex PCR. The V and J calls and the clone size are those of that table, but D and trimming were determined from the DNA. Of about 700,000 clones in the sample, under 80% are singletons; the top ten hold approximately 1.6%. The authors divided CD4+ cells into CD45RA+ naive and CD45RA-negative memory subsets. Sequenced: memory CD4+ T cells sorted from blood. Noted subset: CD45RA-negative fraction. This clonotype originated in a woman in her 30s in good health.

CDR3 bases: TGCGCCAGCAGCCCGGGACTAGCGCAAGAGACCCAGTACTTC. Its protein product is CASSPGLAQETQYF. The chain recombines TRBV5-1 with TRBJ2-5; TRBD2 matches 10 bases. The CDR3 loop spans 14 amino acids. V shed 4 bases and J 2 bases; nucleotides not matched to a gene: 2. The germline V gene encodes CDR1 SGHRS and CDR2 YFSETQ.